The rows below give T cell receptor beta chains drawn from one sample of a study of T cell repertoires in cytomegalovirus infection. TCRdb reanalysed the reads using MiXCR and keeps one entry per CDR3 protein. The table shows around 430,000 distinct CDR3 sequences, with approximately 40% occurring only once. The antigens these receptors bind are not known. The sequencing used cultured PBMCs, collected from culture after CMV antigen stimulation. The receptors come from a human donor in good health (CMV status not recorded). Some clones in this sample may be carry-over from other donors' samples. CDR3s include the opening cysteine and the closing phenylalanine or tryptophan. Fields, in order: CDR3 protein, CDR3 DNA, V gene, clone size, D gene, J gene. The D gene is left open where the match is weak. Clone size appears in some rows only: once, few, many, or a class for an expanded clone.

CDR3aa: CATSDPRASYNEQFF
CDR3nt: TGTGCCACCAGTGACCCTAGAGCCTCCTACAATGAGCAGTTCTTC
v_gene: TRBV24-1
abundance: NA
d_gene: NA
j_gene: TRBJ2-1

CDR3aa: CASSPEYQETQYF
CDR3nt: TGCGCCAGCAGCCCGGAGTACCAAGAGACCCAGTACTTC
v_gene: TRBV5-1
abundance: NA
d_gene: NA
j_gene: TRBJ2-5

CDR3aa: CASSRPKTGTGSYEQYF
CDR3nt: TGTGCCAGCAGCCGACCGAAAACCGGGACAGGGTCTTACGAGCAGTACTTC
v_gene: TRBV7-6
abundance: many
d_gene: TRBD1
j_gene: TRBJ2-7

CDR3aa: CASSSWRNTGELFF
CDR3nt: TGTGCCAGCAGCTCATGGCGGAACACCGGGGAGCTGTTTTTT
v_gene: TRBV7-4
abundance: NA
d_gene: NA
j_gene: TRBJ2-2

CDR3aa: CASSSKRAVPNEKLFF
CDR3nt: TGTGCCAGCAGCTCTAAGAGGGCAGTGCCGAATGAAAAACTGTTTTTT
v_gene: TRBV7-8
abundance: NA
d_gene: NA
j_gene: TRBJ1-4

CDR3aa: CASSSNRGRNTGELFF
CDR3nt: TGTGCCAGCAGCTCGAACAGGGGAAGGAACACCGGGGAGCTGTTTTTT
v_gene: TRBV7-9
abundance: few
d_gene: TRBD1
j_gene: TRBJ2-2

CDR3aa: CASSPGGYRRFF
CDR3nt: TGTGCCAGCAGCCCGGGGGGGTATAGACGGTTCTTC
v_gene: TRBV12-3/TRBV12-4
abundance: NA
d_gene: TRBD2
j_gene: TRBJ2-1

CDR3aa: CASRGRGDTQYF
CDR3nt: TGTGCCAGCAGGGGGCGGGGGGATACGCAGTATTTT
v_gene: TRBV27
abundance: few
d_gene: TRBD2
j_gene: TRBJ2-3

CDR3aa: CASSTSLGAGEQYF
CDR3nt: TGTGCCAGCAGTACGAGTTTAGGGGCGGGCGAGCAGTACTTC
v_gene: TRBV6-8
abundance: NA
d_gene: NA
j_gene: TRBJ2-7

CDR3aa: CASSLQGHNSPLHF
CDR3nt: TGTGCCAGCAGTTTACAAGGGCACAATTCACCCCTCCACTTT
v_gene: TRBV12-3/TRBV12-4
abundance: NA
d_gene: NA
j_gene: TRBJ1-6

CDR3aa: CSVEGGAGKQSPLHF
CDR3nt: TGCAGCGTTGAAGGAGGGGCAGGGAAGCAATCACCCCTCCACTTT
v_gene: TRBV29-1
abundance: NA
d_gene: NA
j_gene: TRBJ1-6

CDR3aa: CSALPGGNTEAFF
CDR3nt: TGCAGTGCCCTCCCCGGCGGGAACACTGAAGCTTTCTTT
v_gene: TRBV20-1
abundance: NA
d_gene: NA
j_gene: TRBJ1-1

CDR3aa: CASSQDGYYGYTF
CDR3nt: TGTGCCAGCAGCCAGGACGGATACTATGGCTACACCTTC
v_gene: TRBV6-2/TRBV6-3
abundance: few
d_gene: NA
j_gene: TRBJ1-2

CDR3aa: CASTVGSTGRGYTF
CDR3nt: TGTGCCAGCACCGTGGGGTCGACAGGGAGAGGCTACACCTTC
v_gene: TRBV12-3/TRBV12-4
abundance: NA
d_gene: TRBD1
j_gene: TRBJ1-2

CDR3aa: CASSLGAGTGAYEQYF
CDR3nt: TGTGCCAGCAGCTTGGGGGCCGGGACAGGAGCCTACGAGCAGTACTTC
v_gene: TRBV11-1
abundance: NA
d_gene: TRBD1
j_gene: TRBJ2-7

CDR3aa: CASSLGGLLSYEQYF
CDR3nt: TGTGCCAGCAGCTTGGGGGGCCTACTCTCCTACGAGCAGTACTTC
v_gene: TRBV5-4
abundance: NA
d_gene: NA
j_gene: TRBJ2-7

CDR3aa: CASSPTSGGETQYF
CDR3nt: TGTGCCAGCAGTCCTACTAGCGGGGGAGAGACCCAGTACTTC
v_gene: TRBV6-1
abundance: many
d_gene: TRBD2
j_gene: TRBJ2-5

CDR3aa: CASRKGASGFNEQFF
CDR3nt: TGTGCCAGCAGAAAGGGGGCTAGCGGGTTCAATGAGCAGTTCTTC
v_gene: TRBV7-2
abundance: few
d_gene: NA
j_gene: TRBJ2-1